Following are 27 T cell receptor beta chains from one sample sequenced in a study of Graves' ophthalmopathy and Graves' hyperthyroidism. Scientists amplified the TCR beta CDR3 regions from RNA transcripts. First-round RT-PCR employed HTBI primers, with a second-round multiplex PCR after it. Each CDR3 protein gets one entry after TCRdb re-called the multiplex PCR reads with MiXCR. This table has about 1.2 million distinct CDR3 sequences, about two fifths appearing once. The sequenced sample was peripheral blood or thyroid tissue (not recorded which). These receptors were taken from an adult man with Graves' hyperthyroidism.

This clonotype was seen repeatedly, ten times or more. The chain links TRBV7-9 to TRBJ2-5; D may match TRBD1 or TRBD2 (6 bases each). Germline V gene lookup returns CDR1 SEHNR and CDR2 FQNEAQ (reference sequence). The V end was cut by 6 bases, the J end by 4 bases, with 12 bases between. The CDR3 contains 13 residues. The CDR3, as DNA: TGTGCCAGCAGTTTATCGGGGGCAGAGACCCAGTACTTC. Translated, it gives CASSLSGAETQYF.

A note on this clonotype: Germline and junction disagree at one end, which may indicate a read error. The chain recombines TRBV7-9 with TRBJ2-2, with D maybe TRBD1 (6 bases). CDR3 length: 17 residues. Germline V lookup: CDR1 SEHNR, CDR2 FQNEAQ (reference sequence). This CDR3 reads CANSSARKTGNTGELFF. The CDR3, as DNA: TGTGCCAACAGCAGTGCTAGAAAGACAGGGAACACCGGGGAGCTGTTTTTT.

This clonotype was picked up many times. The genes are TRBV29-1 and TRBJ2-5; TRBD2 matches at 9 bases. This CDR3 is 14 amino acids long. V lost 7 bases, J lost 2 bases, and 8 bases stayed unmatched. Germline CDR1 and CDR2: SQVTM and ANQGSEA. The CDR3 loop reads CSDRGLAGQETQYF. For the CDR3, the DNA is TGCAGCGACCGGGGGCTAGCGGGGCAAGAGACCCAGTACTTC.

Notes on this clonotype: A read error may be the cause here, since a much bigger clone is one base away. The chain combines TRBV19 with TRBJ1-1; D is uncertain. Germline V gene sequence: CDR1 LNHDA, CDR2 SQIVND (reference sequence). This CDR3 is 11 amino acids long. CDR3 DNA: TGTGTCAGTAGTATCTCTGGGGAAGCTTTCTTT. This sequence encodes CVSSISGEAFF.

The V gene is TRBV29-1, the J gene TRBJ2-2; D call uncertain. V was pared by 8 bases and J by 4 bases, with 11 bases between. CDR3 length: 12 residues. The V gene's germline CDR1 is SQVTM and CDR2 ANQGSEA. In DNA, the CDR3 is TGCAGCTCGTTTCCGGCCACCGGGGAGCTGTTTTTT. The encoded protein is CSSFPATGELFF.

This clonotype appeared a few times. This rearrangement joins TRBV9 to TRBJ1-5, with a possible D match to TRBD1 (5 bases). The V gene lost 4 bases and the J gene lost 4 bases, with 15 bases spanning the gap. This CDR3 has 15 amino acids. Germline CDR1 SGDLS, CDR2 YYNGEE. CDR3 DNA: TGTGCCAGCAGCCTTTCGGGACGGAGAAATCAGCCCCAGCATTTT. Protein: CASSLSGRRNQPQHF.

The count of this clonotype is one. V is TRBV2 and J is TRBJ2-5, with D tentatively TRBD1 or TRBD2 (8 bases each). The CDR3 runs 20 residues. Deletions cut 6 bases from V and 0 bases from J, with 29 bases between. CDR1 and CDR2 (germline): SNHLY, FYNNEI. This CDR3 reads CASRVGTGLPRGRYQETQYF. CDR3 DNA sequence: TGTGCCAGCAGGGTAGGGACAGGCCTGCCTCGCGGGAGGTACCAAGAGACCCAGTACTTC.

V is TRBV15 and J is TRBJ1-2; possible D gene TRBD1, 6 bases. Trimming removed 5 bases at V and 7 bases at J, with 17 bases between. This CDR3 is built from 14 residues. CDR1 LNHNV and CDR2 YYDKDF come from the germline V gene (reference sequence). CDR3 protein: CATSSTKGGAGYTF. CDR3 DNA: TGTGCCACCAGCTCAACAAAAGGGGGGGCTGGCTACACCTTC.

This clonotype occurred many times. The chain has TRBV7-2 and TRBJ1-6; unclear D gene. The germline gives CDR1 SGHTA, CDR2 FQGNSA. The CDR3 consists of 15 residues. Trimming pared 6 bases from V and 0 bases from J, leaving 9 bases between. Written as DNA, the CDR3 is TGTGCCAGCAGGGCTCCAGGCTCCTATAATTCACCCCTCCACTTT. It encodes CASRAPGSYNSPLHF.

This sequence joins TRBV10-3 and TRBJ2-7, with 10 bases aligning to TRBD1. Judging by the DNA end, TRBJ2-1 fits better; the J call may be wrong. This CDR3 has 14 amino acids. CDR1 is ENHRY, CDR2 SYGVKD, per germline. The CDR3 DNA is TGTGCCACCTTTGAGGGACAGGGGCTCCATGAGCAGTTCTTC. It specifies CATFEGQGLHEQFF.

This clonotype was recorded at least ten times. The genes are TRBV20-1 and TRBJ1-5, with no clear D. Trimming took 5 bases from V and 3 from J, leaving 8 bases between them. The CDR3 sequence is 12 residues long. Germline V gene data show CDR1 as DFQATT and CDR2 as SNEGSKA (reference sequence). CDR3 bases: TGCAGTGCTCTGGCACCCAATCAGCCCCAGCATTTT. Amino acids: CSALAPNQPQHF.

This clonotype occurred a few times. V and J are TRBV12-3 or TRBV12-4 and TRBJ1-5; 10 bases match TRBD1. J gave up 2 bases and V 5 bases, and 9 bases lay outside the gene matches. The CDR3 sequence is 17 residues long. In DNA, the CDR3 is TGTGCCAGCAGTCCCCAACCCGGGACAGGGGGCAATCAGCCCCAGCATTTT. Translating gives CASSPQPGTGGNQPQHF.

This clonotype has at least ten counts. The gene calls are TRBV19 and TRBJ2-5, with a tentative D call TRBD2 (6 bases). The CDR3 runs 17 residues. Germline V lookup: CDR1 LNHDA, CDR2 SQIVND (reference sequence). Deletions cut 3 bases from V and 5 bases from J, with 22 bases between. As DNA, the CDR3 is TGTGCCAGTAGTATCCCGAGTCTAGCCCGGAGCGGGGAGACCCAGTACTTC. The encoded protein is CASSIPSLARSGETQYF.

This clonotype was counted ten times or more. The chain couples TRBV28 to TRBJ2-5; D gene ambiguous. The CDR3 extends over 17 amino acids. The V end lost 2 bases, the J end lost 2 bases, and 18 bases lay between the germline ends. Germline V lookup: CDR1 MDHEN, CDR2 SYDVKM. CDR3 bases: TGTGCCAGCAGTTTAGGTGGCACGATGAGAGTTCAAGAGACCCAGTACTTC. This encodes CASSLGGTMRVQETQYF.

The chain links TRBV7-2 to TRBJ1-4, with a possible D match to TRBD1 (5 bases). CDR3 length: 13 residues. The V and J ends lost 5 bases and 10 bases respectively, with 14 bases between them. CDR1 is SGHTA, CDR2 FQGNSA, per germline. CDR3 loop: CASSRTGATKLFF. Written as DNA, the CDR3 is TGTGCCAGCAGCAGGACCGGGGCCACAAAACTGTTTTTT.

In this sample, this clonotype turned up many times. The chain joins TRBV6-4 to TRBJ1-2; the D gene is possibly TRBD1 (6 bases). The CDR3 runs 15 residues. Germline CDR1 MRHNA, CDR2 SNTAGT. V was pared by 5 bases and J by 2 bases, with 15 bases between. The CDR3 coding sequence is TGTGCCAGCAGTCCTAACAGGGACGGGAACTATGGCTACACCTTC. Its protein product is CASSPNRDGNYGYTF.

The V call is TRBV6-4, the J call TRBJ2-2; D call uncertain. CDR3 length equals 16 residues. The germline CDR1 and CDR2 sequences are MRHNA and SNTAGT. Trimming took 3 bases from V and 1 from J, leaving 12 bases between them. The CDR3 region has the DNA TGTGCCAGCAGTGATCGAGCTGGGGTGAACACCGGGGAGCTGTTTTTT. Protein product: CASSDRAGVNTGELFF.

This clonotype has a single count. One end of the junction does not line up with germline, which may come from a read error. The chain combines TRBV4-1 with TRBJ2-7; D possibly corresponds to TRBD2 (5 bases). This CDR3 has 15 amino acids. CDR1 is MGHRA, CDR2 YSYEKL, per germline. The CDR3 DNA is TGCGCCAGCAGCCTTCATTTCTCCAGTGACTACGGGCAGTACTTC. It is translated as CASSLHFSSDYGQYF.

This clonotype was seen at least ten times. This chain links TRBV2 with TRBJ1-1; 11 nucleotides match TRBD1. Germline CDR1 reads SNHLY; CDR2 reads FYNNEI. After removal of 6 bases from V and 6 bases from J, the junction contained 12 bases not matched to a gene. The CDR3 runs 16 residues. CDR3 sequence reads: CASRGTGGSGGSEAFF. CDR3 sequence (DNA): TGTGCCAGCAGGGGGACAGGGGGGTCCGGTGGCTCTGAAGCTTTCTTT.

In its sample, this clonotype was seen many times. The J gene is TRBJ2-7, the V gene TRBV19; either TRBD1 or TRBD2 may fit D (5 bases each). The CDR3 contains 15 residues. The V end lost 0 bases, the J end lost 4 bases, and 13 bases lay between the germline ends. Germline values: CDR1 LNHDA, CDR2 SQIVND (reference sequence). DNA of the CDR3: TGTGCCAGTAGTATAGATCGGGACGGAGTATACGAGCAGTACTTC. It encodes CASSIDRDGVYEQYF.

This clonotype was observed at least ten times. The chain uses TRBV20-1 and TRBJ2-7; D is possibly TRBD1 or TRBD2 (5 bases each). The CDR3 is 12 amino acids. The germline V and J ends were trimmed by 6 bases and 1 base, with 10 bases remaining between them. From germline, CDR1 is DFQATT and CDR2 SNEGSKA (reference sequence). The CDR3 nucleotides read TGCAGTGCCCAGTGGGGGTCCTACGAGCAGTACTTC. It translates to CSAQWGSYEQYF.

At least ten counts were recorded for this clonotype. V and J are TRBV5-5 and TRBJ2-5; possible D gene TRBD2, 6 bases. Germline V gives CDR1 SGHKS, CDR2 YYEKEE (reference sequence). The CDR3 consists of 15 residues. With 0 bases removed from V and 3 bases from J, the gap between germline ends came to 12 bases. The CDR3 protein is CASSLAASEKETQYF. For the CDR3, the DNA is TGTGCCAGCAGCTTGGCCGCTAGCGAAAAAGAGACCCAGTACTTC. Together with reference TRBV5-5 and TRBJ2-5, the CDR3 gives the full variable domain: DAGVTQSPTHLIKTRGQQVTLRCSPISGHKSVSWYQQVLGQGPQFIFQYYEKEERGRGNFPDRFSARQFPNYSSELNVNALLLGDSALYLCASSLAASEKETQYFGPGTRLLVL.

The CDR3 sequence is CASSRIQGEAFF. As DNA, the CDR3 is TGTGCCAGCAGCCGGATACAGGGAGAAGCTTTCTTT. The chain carries TRBV14 and TRBJ1-1; TRBD1 might be the D (6 bases). V was cut by 4 bases and J by 8 bases, with 11 bases left in between. There are 12 residues in the CDR3. Germline CDR1 and CDR2: SGHDN and FVKESK. Supplemented by reference TRBV14 and TRBJ1-1, the full variable domain reads EAGVTQFPSHSVIEKGQTVTLRCDPISGHDNLYWYRRVMGKEIKFLLHFVKESKQDESGMPNNRFLAERTGGTYSTLKVQPAELEDSGVYFCASSRIQGEAFFGQGTRLTVV.

The V gene is TRBV11-3, the J gene TRBJ2-2, with D hard to call. Germline CDR1 and CDR2: SGHNT and YENEEA. This CDR3 comprises 15 residues. Trimming took off 3 bases at V and 4 bases at J, with 12 bases between the two ends. The DNA for the CDR3 is TGTGCCAGCAGCTTCGGTGCCCGCGGCACCGGGGAGCTGTTTTTT. Its protein product is CASSFGARGTGELFF.

This sequence joins TRBV27 and TRBJ2-7; no clear D. V was pared by 6 bases and J by 6 bases, with 12 bases between. Germline V gene sequence: CDR1 MNHEY, CDR2 SMNVEV (reference sequence). The CDR3 runs 12 residues. CDR3 residues: CASSSFMSEQYF. In nucleotides, the CDR3 is TGTGCCAGCAGCTCATTCATGAGCGAGCAGTACTTC.

The genes are TRBV29-1 and TRBJ2-3, with a possible D match to TRBD2 (6 bases). Trimming left V 4 bases short and J 4 bases short, with 15 bases between. Germline CDR1 is SQVTM and CDR2 is ANQGSEA. CDR3 length: 14 residues. This CDR3 reads CSVVGGPSADTQYF. The CDR3 DNA is TGCAGCGTTGTAGGAGGCCCTAGCGCAGATACGCAGTATTTT.

This clonotype was counted many times. The V gene is TRBV12-3 or TRBV12-4, the J gene TRBJ2-2, with unresolved D. V was trimmed by 6 bases and J by 7 bases, leaving 6 bases between them. The CDR3 spans 11 residues. The CDR3 nucleotides read TGTGCCAGCAGCTTGCGCGGGGAGCTGTTTTTT. Translation gives CASSLRGELFF.